This T cell receptor beta chain is drawn from a study of cytomegalovirus exposure and HLA in healthy donors. There are 14 residues in the CDR3. Deletions cut 1 base from V and 7 bases from J, with 14 bases between. Germline CDR1 reads GTSNPN; CDR2 reads SVGIG (reference sequence). The PCR ran on 60 Vbeta and 13 Jbeta primers. Sequencing used immunoSEQ multiplex PCR; TCRdb keeps in-frame clones, though not all of them. The sample lists 150,000 or so clones; around 80% were seen once. The V call is TRBV30, the J call TRBJ1-5, with a possible D match to TRBD1 (5 bases). This TCR was sampled from a man aged 35 to 55 in good health and CMV-seropositive. Sequencing was performed on PBMCs. The CDR3 reads CAWSAQAAGQPQHF. DNA for the CDR3: TGTGCCTGGAGTGCGCAGGCTGCAGGGCAGCCCCAGCATTTT. Looking up the rest from reference TRBV30 and TRBJ1-5 gives the full variable domain: SQTIHQWPATLVQPVGSPLSLECTVEGTSNPNLYWYRQAAGRGLQLLFYSVGIGQISSEVPQNLSASRPQDRQFILSSKKLLLSDSGFYLCAWSAQAAGQPQHFGDGTRLSIL.